This T cell receptor (beta chain) stems from a study of persistence of HIV-infected CD4 T cells. General observations from the study: TCRbeta richness was lower in CMV- and Gag-responding cells than in anti-CD3/anti-CD28-responding cells. TCR oligoclonality correlated with proviral oligoclonality in the same sorted populations.

Losses at the gene ends were 3 bases for V and 4 bases for J; bases not matched to a gene: 9. The CDR3 contains 15 residues. In germline, CDR1 is SGHRS, CDR2 YFSETQ. Overlapping HIV-1 Gag 15-mer peptides at approximately 1 ug per peptide per mL were used. Sorting of responding CD4+ T cells relied on upregulated CD40 ligand together with CD69. Inclusion required CMV-positive serology and CD4+ counts above 400 cells/uL. In this sample, this clone turned up a few times. Antigen specificity is unknown. The immunoSEQ assay was version 4, run in survey mode. The method was immunoSEQ multiplex PCR; TCRdb's version includes in-frame clones alone and lacks a portion of them. In the table there are under 25,000 clones, about 62% of which are singletons.

The receptor was isolated from an adult woman with HIV who was CMV-seropositive. V and J are TRBV5-1 and TRBJ1-1, with 7 bases aligning to TRBD1. The source material was CD4+ T cells sorted from PBMCs after roughly 17-hour stimulation, sampled from a patient who received antiretroviral therapy. CDR3 coding DNA: TGCGCCAGCAGCTCTACAGGGGCCGTAGGCACTGAAGCTTTCTTT. Protein sequence: CASSSTGAVGTEAFF.